This TCR beta chain was obtained from a study of cytomegalovirus exposure and HLA in healthy donors. General observations from the study: A later analysis showed HLA-associated TCR beta chains outstripping equally common others in clonal expansion. Researchers reported that three CMV-associated chains were confirmed in vitro as CMV antigen-specific.

A note on this clone: What it binds is not known.

Germline trimming cut 5 bases from V and 10 bases from J; bases unmatched to any gene: 9. CDR1 MNHEY and CDR2 SVGAGI come from the germline V gene. The CDR3 covers 13 residues. The PCR was carried out with 60 Vbeta primers and 13 Jbeta primers. Sequenced by immunoSEQ multiplex PCR; TCRdb stores in-frame clones only, minus some. This sample has around 150,000 clones; 72% occur once, and the top ten carry less than 5%. The V gene is TRBV6-5, the J gene TRBJ1-1; 8 bases are a match to TRBD1. The source of this sequence is a man aged 45-60 years in good health and CMV-seropositive. What was sequenced was PBMCs. The CDR3 bases are TGTGCCAGCAGTCCACCAGGGGGCAGGGCAGCTTTCTTT. Amino acids: CASSPPGGRAAFF.